This is a list of T cell receptor beta chains from one sample in a study of human CD8 memory T cell subsets. Reanalyzing the 5' RACE reads, TCRdb keeps one entry per CDR3 protein, without DNA. The sample includes around 11,000 distinct CDR3 sequences. The sample consisted of CD8+ T cells from PBMCs. The receptors come from a human donor in good health. The CDR3 runs from the conserved cysteine through the conserved F or W. The listing skips clone size in some rows; elsewhere it reads once, few, many or a size class.

clone_size,cdr3_length,v_call,j_call,cdr3_aa
-,13,TRBV5-6,TRBJ1-1,CASGQGPYTEAFF
-,12,TRBV24-1,TRBJ2-3,CATGGTGDTQYF
-,17,TRBV24-1,TRBJ2-2,CATNGPHRGRNTGELFF
-,15,TRBV10-3,TRBJ2-7,CAISPGQGRGYEQYF
-,13,TRBV10-3,TRBJ2-7,CAISDSSGSQQYF
-,18,TRBV29-1,TRBJ2-5,CSVESPGQGAISQETQYF
-,13,TRBV6-6,TRBJ2-7,CASSWGGAYEQYF
-,15,TRBV23-1,TRBJ1-4,CASSRGGKGNGKLFF
-,17,TRBV20-1,TRBJ2-1,CSARDFSRLRYYNEQFF
-,13,TRBV24-1,TRBJ2-3,CATSDAVTDTQYF
medium-sized,14,TRBV14,TRBJ2-5,CASSQVLGQETQYF
-,15,TRBV7-9,TRBJ2-3,CASAYGRYPTDTQYF
-,16,TRBV4-3,TRBJ2-1,CASSQDRLAGYNEQFF
-,12,TRBV5-4,TRBJ2-1,CASSLSGNEQFF
-,12,TRBV7-9,TRBJ2-2,CASSFGVGELFF
-,14,TRBV5-1,TRBJ2-5,CASRLSDRAETQYF
-,15,TRBV7-2,TRBJ1-6,CASSPIQASNSPLHF
-,18,TRBV3-1,TRBJ2-1,CASSQDSLWGAGYNEQFF
-,15,TRBV7-9,TRBJ2-3,CASSLGLAGGDTQYF
-,15,TRBV28,TRBJ2-5,CASSLSGGLQETQYF
-,17,TRBV7-2,TRBJ2-1,CASSLPRGAGGGNEQFF
-,15,TRBV4-1,TRBJ1-5,CASSQDFGGSQPQHF
-,17,TRBV28,TRBJ1-5,CASSSGTHFSGDQPQHF
-,16,TRBV7-3,TRBJ2-1,CASSSGTSGAMDEQFF
-,13,TRBV5-6,TRBJ2-7,CASSTQGRSEQYF
-,12,TRBV12-3/TRBV12-4,TRBJ2-1,CASSFRRDEQFF
medium-sized,15,TRBV7-2,TRBJ2-7,CASSPAYSRHYEQYF
-,13,TRBV19,TRBJ1-3,CASSTGTGNTIYF
-,13,TRBV7-6,TRBJ2-5,CASSSTEEETQYF
-,14,TRBV5-1,TRBJ2-7,CASSLEGLSYEQYF
-,15,TRBV6-2/TRBV6-3,TRBJ2-3,CASSSGDYSTDTQYF
-,12,TRBV7-8,TRBJ2-5,CASSLDGETQYF
-,12,TRBV5-1,TRBJ1-2,CASSFSGEGYTF
-,14,TRBV6-2/TRBV6-3,TRBJ1-4,CASSSPDHWEKLFF
-,15,TRBV28,TRBJ2-5,CASSREAGRGETQYF
-,12,TRBV6-5,TRBJ2-3,CASRDPTDTQYF
-,16,TRBV6-2/TRBV6-3,TRBJ2-1,CASSPRASGSYNEQFF
-,15,TRBV3-1,TRBJ2-3,CASSQEVPGTDTQYF
-,14,TRBV7-9,TRBJ1-5,CASSSSGESRPQHF
-,12,TRBV19,TRBJ2-1,CASSSPYNEQFF
-,20,TRBV19,TRBJ2-1,CASSITPGLAGDPTYNEQFF
-,16,TRBV6-5,TRBJ2-5,CASSYGRAGGGETQYF
-,12,TRBV19,TRBJ2-1,CASRMGSNEQFF
-,13,TRBV12-5,TRBJ1-2,CASGLAGYYGYTF
-,15,TRBV10-2,TRBJ2-1,CASSESIPPWNEQFF
-,11,TRBV28,TRBJ1-1,CASSLYPEAFF
medium-sized,17,TRBV20-1,TRBJ2-7,CSARGPRGARIYYEQYF
medium-sized,14,TRBV7-9,TRBJ1-2,CASSYGGSNYGYTF
-,15,TRBV7-6,TRBJ1-6,CASSLQDRGDSPLHF
-,14,TRBV7-9,TRBJ2-2,CASTPGEGTGELFF
-,15,TRBV6-5,TRBJ1-1,CASSYSNWGRTEAFF
-,15,TRBV6-2/TRBV6-3,TRBJ2-7,CASSLSGTGGSEQYF
-,16,TRBV20-1,TRBJ2-1,CSADRGREAVNNEQFF